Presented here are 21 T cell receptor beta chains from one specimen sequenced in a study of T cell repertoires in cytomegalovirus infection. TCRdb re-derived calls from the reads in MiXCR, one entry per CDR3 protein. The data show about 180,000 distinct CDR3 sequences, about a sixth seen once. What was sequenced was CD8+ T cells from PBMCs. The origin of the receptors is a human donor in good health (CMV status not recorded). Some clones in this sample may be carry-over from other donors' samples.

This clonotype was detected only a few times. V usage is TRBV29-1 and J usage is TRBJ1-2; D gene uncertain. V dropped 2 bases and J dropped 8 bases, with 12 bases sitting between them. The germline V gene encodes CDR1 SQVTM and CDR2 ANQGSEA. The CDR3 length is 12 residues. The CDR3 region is CSVERRVDGYTF. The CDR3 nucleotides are TGCAGCGTTGAAAGGAGGGTTGACGGCTACACCTTC.

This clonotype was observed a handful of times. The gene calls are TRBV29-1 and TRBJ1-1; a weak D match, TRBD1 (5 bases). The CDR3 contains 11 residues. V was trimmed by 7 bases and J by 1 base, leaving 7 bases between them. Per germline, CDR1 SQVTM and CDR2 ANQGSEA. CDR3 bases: TGCAGCGGGGGGGGGAACACTGAAGCTTTCTTT. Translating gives CSGGGNTEAFF.

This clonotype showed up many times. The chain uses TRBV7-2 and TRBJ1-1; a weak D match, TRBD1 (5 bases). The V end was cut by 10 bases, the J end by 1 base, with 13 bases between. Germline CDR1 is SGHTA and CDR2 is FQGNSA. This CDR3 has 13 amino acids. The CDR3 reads CAIEGGANTEAFF. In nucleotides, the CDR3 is TGTGCCATCGAGGGAGGGGCGAACACTGAAGCTTTCTTT.

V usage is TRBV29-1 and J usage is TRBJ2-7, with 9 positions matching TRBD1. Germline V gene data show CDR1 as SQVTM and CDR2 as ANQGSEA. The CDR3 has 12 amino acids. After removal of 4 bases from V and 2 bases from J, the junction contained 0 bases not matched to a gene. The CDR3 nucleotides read TGCAGCGTTGGACAGGGGGCCTACGAGCAGTACTTC. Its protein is CSVGQGAYEQYF.

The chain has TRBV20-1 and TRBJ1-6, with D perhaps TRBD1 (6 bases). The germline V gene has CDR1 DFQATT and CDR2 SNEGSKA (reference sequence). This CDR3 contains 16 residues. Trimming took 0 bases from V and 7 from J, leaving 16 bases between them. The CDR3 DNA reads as TGCAGTGCTAGAGATGGGGCACAGGGCTTAAATTCACCCCTCCACTTT. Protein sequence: CSARDGAQGLNSPLHF.

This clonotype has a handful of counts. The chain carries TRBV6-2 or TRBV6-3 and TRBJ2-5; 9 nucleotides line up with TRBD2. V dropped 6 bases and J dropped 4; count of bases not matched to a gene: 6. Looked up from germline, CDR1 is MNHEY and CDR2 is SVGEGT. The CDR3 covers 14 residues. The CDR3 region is CASRIAGGPETQYF. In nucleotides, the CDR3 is TGTGCCAGCAGGATTGCGGGGGGGCCAGAGACCCAGTACTTC.

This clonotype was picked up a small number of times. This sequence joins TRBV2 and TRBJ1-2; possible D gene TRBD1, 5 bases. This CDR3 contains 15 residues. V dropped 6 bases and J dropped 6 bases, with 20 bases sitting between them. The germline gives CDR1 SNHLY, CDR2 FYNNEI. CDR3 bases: TGTGCCAGCAGGGGATCCTGGGGCGTATACAATGGCTACACCTTC. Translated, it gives CASRGSWGVYNGYTF.

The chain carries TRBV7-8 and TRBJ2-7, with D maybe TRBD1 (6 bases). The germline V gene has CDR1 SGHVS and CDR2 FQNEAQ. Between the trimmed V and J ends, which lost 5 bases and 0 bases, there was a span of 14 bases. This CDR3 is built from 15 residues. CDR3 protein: CASSIEAGVSYEQYF. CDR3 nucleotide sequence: TGTGCCAGCAGCATAGAGGCAGGGGTCTCCTACGAGCAGTACTTC.

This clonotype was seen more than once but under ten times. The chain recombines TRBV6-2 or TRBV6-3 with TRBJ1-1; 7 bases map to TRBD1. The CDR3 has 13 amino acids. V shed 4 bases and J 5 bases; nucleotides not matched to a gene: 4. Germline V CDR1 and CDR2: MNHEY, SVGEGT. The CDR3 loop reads CASSSTGPTEAFF. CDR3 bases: TGTGCCAGCAGTTCGACAGGGCCAACTGAAGCTTTCTTT.

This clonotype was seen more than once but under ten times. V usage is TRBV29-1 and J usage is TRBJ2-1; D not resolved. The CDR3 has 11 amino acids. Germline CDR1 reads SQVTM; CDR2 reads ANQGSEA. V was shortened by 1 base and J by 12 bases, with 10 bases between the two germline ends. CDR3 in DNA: TGCAGCGTTGAAGGTCGGGCAGGGCAGTTCTTC. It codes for CSVEGRAGQFF.

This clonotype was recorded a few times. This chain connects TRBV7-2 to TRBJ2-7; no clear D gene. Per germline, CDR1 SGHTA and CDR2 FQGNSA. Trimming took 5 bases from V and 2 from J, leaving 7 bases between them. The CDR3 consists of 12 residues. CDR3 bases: TGTGCCAGCAGCACCCGGGCCTACGAGCAGTACTTC. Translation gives CASSTRAYEQYF.

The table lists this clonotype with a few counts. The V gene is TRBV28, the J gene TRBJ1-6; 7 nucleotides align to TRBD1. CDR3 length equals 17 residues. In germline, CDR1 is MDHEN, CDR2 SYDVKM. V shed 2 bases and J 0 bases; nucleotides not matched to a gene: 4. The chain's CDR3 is CASSLSGQDSYNSPLHF. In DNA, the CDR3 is TGTGCCAGCAGTTTAAGCGGACAGGACTCCTATAATTCACCCCTCCACTTT.

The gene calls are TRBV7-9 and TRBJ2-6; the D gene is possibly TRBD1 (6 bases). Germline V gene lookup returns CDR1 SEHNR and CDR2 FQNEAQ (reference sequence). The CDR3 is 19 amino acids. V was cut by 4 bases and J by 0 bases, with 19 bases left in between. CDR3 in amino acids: CASSYPTGDSFSGANVLTF. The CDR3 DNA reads TGTGCCAGCAGCTACCCGACAGGAGATTCTTTCTCTGGGGCCAACGTCCTGACTTTC. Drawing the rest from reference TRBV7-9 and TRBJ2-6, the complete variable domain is DTGVSQNPRHKITKRGQNVTFRCDPISEHNRLYWYRQTLGQGPEFLTYFQNEAQLEKSRLLSDRFSAERPKGSFSTLEIQRTEQGDSAMYLCASSYPTGDSFSGANVLTFGAGSRLTVL.

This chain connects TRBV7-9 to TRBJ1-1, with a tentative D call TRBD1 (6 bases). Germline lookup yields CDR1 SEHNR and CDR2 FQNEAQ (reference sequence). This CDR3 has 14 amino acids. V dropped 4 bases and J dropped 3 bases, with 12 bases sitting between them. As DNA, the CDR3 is TGTGCCAGCAGCTCGAACAGGGTCGACACTGAAGCTTTCTTT. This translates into CASSSNRVDTEAFF.

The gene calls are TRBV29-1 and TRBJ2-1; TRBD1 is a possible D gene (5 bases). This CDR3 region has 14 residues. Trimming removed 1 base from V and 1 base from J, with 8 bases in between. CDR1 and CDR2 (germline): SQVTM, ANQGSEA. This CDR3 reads CSVEGSGSYNEQFF. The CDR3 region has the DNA TGCAGCGTTGAAGGCTCAGGGTCCTACAATGAGCAGTTCTTC.

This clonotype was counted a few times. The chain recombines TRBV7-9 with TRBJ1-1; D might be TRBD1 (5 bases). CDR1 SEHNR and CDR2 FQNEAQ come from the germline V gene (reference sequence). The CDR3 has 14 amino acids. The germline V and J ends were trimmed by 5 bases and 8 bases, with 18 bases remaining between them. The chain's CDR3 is CASSPTGGRLEAFF. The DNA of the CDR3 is TGTGCCAGCAGCCCCACGGGGGGGAGGTTGGAAGCTTTCTTT.

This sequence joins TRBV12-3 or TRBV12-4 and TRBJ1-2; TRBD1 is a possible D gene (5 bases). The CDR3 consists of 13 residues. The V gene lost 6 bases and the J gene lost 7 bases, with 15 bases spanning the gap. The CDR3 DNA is TGTGCCAGCAGCTCCCCCGGGGCGACTGGCTACACCTTC. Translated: CASSSPGATGYTF.

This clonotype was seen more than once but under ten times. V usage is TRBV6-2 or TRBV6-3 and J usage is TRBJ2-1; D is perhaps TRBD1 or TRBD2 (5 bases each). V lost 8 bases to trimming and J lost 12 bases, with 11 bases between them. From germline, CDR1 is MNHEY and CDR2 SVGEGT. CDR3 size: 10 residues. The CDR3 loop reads CASAEGRQFF. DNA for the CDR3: TGTGCCAGCGCAGAGGGGAGGCAGTTCTTC.

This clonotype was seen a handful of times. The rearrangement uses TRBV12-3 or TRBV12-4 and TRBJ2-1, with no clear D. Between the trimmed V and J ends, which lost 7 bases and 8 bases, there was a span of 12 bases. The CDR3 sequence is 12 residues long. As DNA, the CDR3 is TGTGCCAGCAAGCTGGTAGGCGATGAGCAGTTCTTC. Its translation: CASKLVGDEQFF.

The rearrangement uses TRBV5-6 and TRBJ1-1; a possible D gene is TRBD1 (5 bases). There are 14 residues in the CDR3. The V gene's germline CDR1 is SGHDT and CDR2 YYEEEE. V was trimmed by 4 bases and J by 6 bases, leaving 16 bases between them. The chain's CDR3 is CASSPQGLSPEAFF. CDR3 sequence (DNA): TGTGCCAGCAGCCCCCAGGGTCTCAGCCCTGAAGCTTTCTTT.

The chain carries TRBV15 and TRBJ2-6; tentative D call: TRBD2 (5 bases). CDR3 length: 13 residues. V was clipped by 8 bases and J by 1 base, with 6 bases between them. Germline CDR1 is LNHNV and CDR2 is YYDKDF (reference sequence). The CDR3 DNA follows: TGTGCCACCGGGGAGTCTGGGGCCAACGTCCTGACTTTC. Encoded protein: CATGESGANVLTF.